These 12 T cell receptor beta chains originate from one sample sequenced in a study of blood T cell repertoires in COVID-19. Generated by immunoSEQ multiplex PCR, the TCRdb table keeps only in-frame clones and is missing some. The table lists about 24,000 clones, about 91% of them singletons. The specimen was peripheral blood. The receptors derive from a man in his 70s with active COVID-19.

This chain joins TRBV4-1 and TRBJ2-1, with D maybe TRBD2 (7 bases). The CDR3 spans 16 residues. V lost 6 bases and J 6 bases, leaving 21 bases between the germline ends. Germline lookup yields CDR1 MGHRA and CDR2 YSYEKL. In DNA form, the CDR3 reads TGCGCCAGCAGTGCCCGGGGGGCGGGAGAAGTCAATGAGCAGTTCTTC. Protein product: CASSARGAGEVNEQFF.

The chain recombines TRBV4-2 with TRBJ1-4; a weak D match, TRBD1 (6 bases). Germline V gene data show CDR1 as LGHNA and CDR2 as YNFKEQ. This CDR3 spans 13 amino acids. V was trimmed by 4 bases and J by 7 bases, leaving 10 bases between them. The CDR3 nucleotides are TGTGCCAGCAGCCGATTGACAGGTGAAAAACTGTTTTTT. Residues: CASSRLTGEKLFF.

DNA for the CDR3: TGTGCCAGCAGCTTCGGGACAGGGAGCACAGATACGCAGTATTTT. Its protein product is CASSFGTGSTDTQYF. J is TRBJ2-3 and V is TRBV7-9; 9 nucleotides align to TRBD1. V gave up 3 bases and J gave up 0 bases; unmatched junction bases: 1. Germline CDR1 and CDR2: SEHNR and FQNEAQ (reference sequence). This CDR3 contains 15 residues.

The chain combines TRBV19 with TRBJ1-5, with no clear D. The CDR3 consists of 14 residues. The germline CDR1 and CDR2 sequences are LNHDA and SQIVND (reference sequence). Between the trimmed V and J ends, which lost 0 bases and 6 bases, there was a span of 9 bases. Here the CDR3 reads CASSIELSRQPQHF. CDR3 sequence (DNA): TGTGCCAGTAGTATAGAGTTGAGTCGTCAGCCCCAGCATTTT. Together with reference TRBV19 and TRBJ1-5, the CDR3 gives the full variable domain: DGGITQSPKYLFRKEGQNVTLSCEQNLNHDAMYWYRQDPGQGLRLIYYSQIVNDFQKGDIAEGYSVSREKKESFPLTVTSAQKNPTAFYLCASSIELSRQPQHFGDGTRLSIL.

Concerning this clone itself: An end of the junction differs from the germline gene, which may be a read error. The chain couples TRBV4-1 to TRBJ1-5, with TRBD1 matching 10 bases. The germline V gene has CDR1 MGHRA and CDR2 YSYEKL. This CDR3 contains 17 residues. CDR3 region: CASSKDRGLGSNQPQHF. CDR3 DNA: TGCGCCAGCAGCAAAGACAGGGGGCTGGGTAGCAATCAGCCCCAGCATTTT.

The CDR3 nucleotides read TGCGCCAGCAGCTTGGCCCCTAGCGGGAGAGGTTACGAGCAGTACTTC. This sequence encodes CASSLAPSGRGYEQYF. This chain uses TRBV5-1 with TRBJ2-7; 10 bases are shared with TRBD2. CDR1 and CDR2 from the germline V gene are SGHRS and YFSETQ. This CDR3 comprises 16 residues. V shed 0 bases and J 4 bases; nucleotides not matched to a gene: 7.

The chain uses TRBV7-9 and TRBJ2-7; D is perhaps TRBD2 (5 bases). CDR3 length: 13 amino acids. Trimming cost V 2 bases and J 2 bases, with 7 bases left between them. Germline CDR1 reads SEHNR; CDR2 reads FQNEAQ (reference sequence). CDR3 coding DNA: TGTGCCAGCAGCTTAACTAGGGCCTACGAGCAGTACTTC. Encoded protein: CASSLTRAYEQYF.

V gene TRBV4-2 combines with J gene TRBJ2-1, with 12 positions matching TRBD2. Trimming removed 3 bases from V and 7 bases from J; junction bases left unmatched: 7. Germline V lookup: CDR1 LGHNA, CDR2 YNFKEQ. The CDR3 spans 16 residues. CDR3 protein: CASSQETSGSGNEQFF. CDR3 nucleotides: TGTGCCAGCAGCCAGGAGACTAGCGGGAGTGGGAATGAGCAGTTCTTC.

The chain uses TRBV7-9 and TRBJ2-3; 7 nucleotides line up with TRBD1. Trimming at V came to 5 bases and at J to 2 bases, leaving 7 bases not matched to a gene. Looked up from germline, CDR1 is SEHNR and CDR2 is FQNEAQ (reference sequence). The CDR3 has 15 amino acids. The CDR3 loop is CASSRTGLITDTQYF. The CDR3 region has the DNA TGTGCCAGCAGCCGGACAGGTCTTATCACAGATACGCAGTATTTT.

The rearrangement links TRBV25-1 to TRBJ1-1; perhaps TRBD1 as D (5 bases). The CDR3 is made up of 16 amino acids. CDR1 is MGHDK and CDR2 is SYGVNS in the germline V gene. V lost 0 bases, J lost 1 base, and 12 bases lay in between. The CDR3 DNA is TGTGCCAGCAGTGAATATGGGCGGAGGGGGAACACTGAAGCTTTCTTT. Amino acids: CASSEYGRRGNTEAFF. Full variable domain (remainder filled in from reference TRBV25-1 and TRBJ1-1): EADIYQTPRYLVIGTGKKITLECSQTMGHDKMYWYQQDPGMELHLIHYSYGVNSTEKGDLSSESTVSRIRTEHFPLTLESARPSHTSQYLCASSEYGRRGNTEAFFGQGTRLTVV.

The chain is built from TRBV5-8 and TRBJ1-1; TRBD1 agrees at 8 bases. The CDR3 sequence is 15 residues long. With 0 bases clipped from V and 2 bases from J, the junction kept 3 bases outside the gene matches. The germline CDR1 and CDR2 sequences are SGHTS and YDEGEE. Here the CDR3 reads CASSLGTGINTEAFF. The CDR3 DNA follows: TGTGCCAGCAGCTTGGGGACAGGGATAAACACTGAAGCTTTCTTT.

The chain has TRBV21-1 and TRBJ2-5; the table's D call TRBD1 went unverified against the DNA. TRBV21-1 is a pseudogene. This CDR3 spans 17 amino acids. This CDR3 reads CASSKSGQGGTVETQYF. The CDR3 DNA reads TGTGCCAGCAGCAAATCCGGACAGGGGGGGACCGTGGAGACCCAGTACTTC.